A selection of T cell receptor beta chains follows, all from one sample in a study of vaccination and CD4 T cells after COVID-19. Antigens for these TCRs are unknown. TCRdb fed the PCR reads into MiXCR, producing one record per CDR3 protein. The data hold fewer than 10,000 distinct CDR3 sequences, with just under 65% observed a single time. Sequencing was performed on CD4+ T cells from blood, cultured in vitro. The receptors stem from a human donor who had recovered from COVID-19. Both conserved end residues are part of each CDR3. Each record gives: J gene, V gene, D gene, clone size, CDR3 protein, CDR3 DNA. D genes are given only for firm matches. Only some rows state a clone size, as once, few, many or a class for expanded clones.

J: TRBJ1-5
V: TRBV7-8
D: .
size: .
CDR3: CASSPQAATGNQPQHF
DNA: TGTGCCAGCAGCCCACAGGCGGCAACTGGCAATCAGCCCCAGCATTTT

J: TRBJ2-2
V: TRBV6-2/TRBV6-3
D: .
size: .
CDR3: CASISADRDYSGELFF
DNA: TGTGCCAGCATTTCCGCGGACAGGGACTATTCCGGGGAGCTGTTTTTT

J: TRBJ1-1
V: TRBV7-2
D: TRBD1
size: .
CDR3: CASSGKGAGVAFF
DNA: TGTGCCAGCAGCGGGAAGGGGGCCGGGGTAGCTTTCTTT

J: TRBJ2-3
V: TRBV20-1
D: .
size: .
CDR3: CSATTAIDTQYF
DNA: TGCAGTGCTACGACGGCTATCGATACGCAGTATTTT

J: TRBJ2-5
V: TRBV20-1
D: .
size: once
CDR3: CSASSSEETQYF
DNA: TGCAGTGCTTCCTCTAGTGAAGAGACCCAGTACTTC

J: TRBJ1-2
V: TRBV28
D: TRBD1
size: .
CDR3: CASSSPTGGGYNYGYTF
DNA: TGTGCCAGCAGTTCTCCGACAGGGGGGGGGTATAACTATGGCTACACCTTC

J: TRBJ1-6
V: TRBV11-2
D: .
size: .
CDR3: CASSLTGRNSPLHF
DNA: TGTGCCAGCAGCTTAACAGGGCGAAATTCACCCCTCCACTTT

J: TRBJ1-1
V: TRBV27
D: .
size: .
CDR3: CASSQTGNTEAFF
DNA: TGTGCCAGCAGTCAAACAGGGAACACTGAAGCTTTCTTT

J: TRBJ2-5
V: TRBV6-1
D: TRBD2
size: .
CDR3: CASRKLAGAQETQYF
DNA: TGTGCCAGCAGAAAACTAGCGGGAGCTCAAGAGACCCAGTACTTC

J: TRBJ2-3
V: TRBV27
D: .
size: few
CDR3: CASSLRGTDTQYF
DNA: TGTGCCAGCAGTTTACGGGGCACAGATACGCAGTATTTT

J: TRBJ1-1
V: TRBV30
D: TRBD1
size: .
CDR3: CAWSRERTGRAFF
DNA: TGTGCCTGGAGCCGCGAACGGACAGGACGGGCTTTCTTT

J: TRBJ1-4
V: TRBV15
D: .
size: .
CDR3: CATSSVNEKLFF
DNA: TGTGCCACCAGCAGCGTTAATGAAAAACTGTTTTTT

J: TRBJ2-1
V: TRBV2
D: .
size: .
CDR3: CASSASDTQFF
DNA: TGTGCCAGCAGTGCCTCGGATACTCAGTTCTTC

J: TRBJ1-5
V: TRBV12-3/TRBV12-4
D: .
size: .
CDR3: CASSRGSDSRAYSNQPQHF
DNA: TGTGCCAGCAGCCGCGGGAGTGACTCTAGGGCTTATAGCAATCAGCCCCAGCATTTT

J: TRBJ2-7
V: TRBV29-1
D: TRBD2
size: few
CDR3: CSVEGLAGVRDEQYF
DNA: TGCAGCGTCGAGGGACTAGCGGGAGTTCGGGACGAGCAGTACTTC

J: TRBJ1-5
V: TRBV6-1
D: TRBD1
size: few
CDR3: CASSETGGTDQPQHF
DNA: TGTGCCAGCAGCGAGACAGGGGGCACGGATCAGCCCCAGCATTTT

J: TRBJ2-3
V: TRBV10-2
D: TRBD2
size: once
CDR3: CASSESGGRVGDTQYF
DNA: TGCGCCAGCAGTGAGAGCGGCGGGAGGGTCGGAGATACGCAGTATTTT

J: TRBJ2-7
V: TRBV6-5
D: TRBD2
size: few
CDR3: CASSYSLAGGGYEQYF
DNA: TGTGCCAGCAGTTACTCCCTAGCGGGAGGGGGCTACGAGCAGTACTTC

J: TRBJ1-3
V: TRBV6-5
D: .
size: .
CDR3: CASSYSVGNTIYF
DNA: TGTGCCAGCAGTTACTCCGTTGGAAACACCATATATTTT

J: TRBJ1-2
V: TRBV30
D: .
size: .
CDR3: CAWSTVGHGYTF
DNA: TGTGCCTGGAGTACAGTAGGGCATGGCTACACCTTC

J: TRBJ2-7
V: TRBV27
D: TRBD2
size: .
CDR3: CASSLEASGRGEQYF
DNA: TGTGCCAGCAGTTTAGAGGCTAGCGGGAGGGGTGAGCAGTACTTC

J: TRBJ1-2
V: TRBV19
D: .
size: .
CDR3: CASSSLPYGYTF
DNA: TGTGCCAGTAGTTCTCTGCCCTATGGCTACACCTTC